The following is a T cell receptor beta chain sequence with its context. The antigen remains undetermined. This sample was taken from a study of T cell responses to AZD1222 COVID-19 vaccine. Overall study findings and caveats: Across spike, vaccine-associated CD4 TCRs were found, dominant at 160-218 and 743-854. Donors were mostly white British, more females; clonal diversity possibly underestimated. Spike-specific TCR repertoires showed rising breadth and depth after two AZD1222 doses. Sampled repertoires all dated from after the peak T cell response.

Method: immunoSEQ multiplex PCR; TCRdb's copy keeps in-frame clones and lacks some. The data show about 120,000 clones, about 88% seen once. In germline, CDR1 is SNHLY, CDR2 FYNNEI. The CDR3 contains 12 residues. The V segment lost 9 bases and the J segment 13 bases; nucleotides outside the gene matches: 10. The source was peripheral blood, collected 28 days after the second AZD1222 dose. The source is an adult who received the AZD1222 COVID-19 vaccine. The chain couples TRBV2 to TRBJ2-1; 9 bases align to TRBD2. CDR3 protein: CARRSRGGRQFF. CDR3 in DNA: TGTGCCAGAAGGTCGCGGGGGGGCCGCCAGTTCTTC.